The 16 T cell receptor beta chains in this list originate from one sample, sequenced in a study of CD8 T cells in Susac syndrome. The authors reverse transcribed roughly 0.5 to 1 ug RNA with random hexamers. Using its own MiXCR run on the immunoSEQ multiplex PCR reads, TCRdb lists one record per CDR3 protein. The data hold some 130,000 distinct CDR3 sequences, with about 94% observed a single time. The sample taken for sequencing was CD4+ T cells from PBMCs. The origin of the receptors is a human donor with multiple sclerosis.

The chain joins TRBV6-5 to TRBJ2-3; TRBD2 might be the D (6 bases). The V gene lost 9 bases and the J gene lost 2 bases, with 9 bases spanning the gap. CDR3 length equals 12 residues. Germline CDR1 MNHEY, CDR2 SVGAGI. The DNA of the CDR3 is TGTGCCAGTGGGAGGATCACAGATACGCAGTATTTT. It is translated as CASGRITDTQYF.

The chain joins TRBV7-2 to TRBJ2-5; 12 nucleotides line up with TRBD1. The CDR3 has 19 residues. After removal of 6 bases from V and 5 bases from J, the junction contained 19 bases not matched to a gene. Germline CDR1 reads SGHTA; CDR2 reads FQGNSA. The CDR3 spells CASSNGEGLGQGARETQYF. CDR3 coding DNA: TGTGCCAGCAGTAATGGAGAAGGTTTGGGACAGGGGGCGCGCGAGACCCAGTACTTC.

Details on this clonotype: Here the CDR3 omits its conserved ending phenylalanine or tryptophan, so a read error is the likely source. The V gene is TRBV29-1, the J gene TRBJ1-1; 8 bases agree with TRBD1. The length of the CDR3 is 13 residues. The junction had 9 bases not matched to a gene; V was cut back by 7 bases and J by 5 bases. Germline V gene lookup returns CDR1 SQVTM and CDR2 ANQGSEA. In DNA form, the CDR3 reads TGCAGCGCTAACAGGGGGGTTGTGACTGAAGCTTTCCTT. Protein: CSANRGVVTEAFL.

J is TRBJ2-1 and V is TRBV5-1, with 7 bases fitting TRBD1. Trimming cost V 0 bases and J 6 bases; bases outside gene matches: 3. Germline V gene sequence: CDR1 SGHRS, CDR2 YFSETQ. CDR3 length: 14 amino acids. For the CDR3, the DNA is TGCGCCAGCAGCTTGGTGACAGGGCTCAATGAGCAGTTCTTC. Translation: CASSLVTGLNEQFF.

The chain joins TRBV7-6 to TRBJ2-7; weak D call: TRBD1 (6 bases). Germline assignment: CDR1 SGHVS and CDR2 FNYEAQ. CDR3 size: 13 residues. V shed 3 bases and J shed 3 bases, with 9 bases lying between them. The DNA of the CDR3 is TGTGCCAGCAGCTTGAGAGGGGGCTACGAGCAGTACTTC. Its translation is CASSLRGGYEQYF.

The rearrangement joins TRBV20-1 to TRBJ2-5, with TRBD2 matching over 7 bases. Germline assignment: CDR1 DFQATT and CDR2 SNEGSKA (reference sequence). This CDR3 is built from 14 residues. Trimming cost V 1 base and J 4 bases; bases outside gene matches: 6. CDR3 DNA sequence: TGCAGTGCTAGAGCCCCGACGGGAGGAGAGACCCAGTACTTC. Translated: CSARAPTGGETQYF.

CDR3 DNA: TGTGCCAGCAGCGATGGGGGCTTCCAAGAGACCCAGTACTTC. Translating gives CASSDGGFQETQYF. The gene calls are TRBV7-3 and TRBJ2-5; D is perhaps TRBD1 (6 bases). The germline CDR1 and CDR2 sequences are SGHTA and FQGTGA. The CDR3 covers 14 residues. The V end lost 5 bases, the J end lost 1 base, and 11 bases lay between the germline ends.

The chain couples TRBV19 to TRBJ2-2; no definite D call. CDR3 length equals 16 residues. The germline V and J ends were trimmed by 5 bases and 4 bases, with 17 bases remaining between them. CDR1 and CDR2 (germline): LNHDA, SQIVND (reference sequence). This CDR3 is CASSESRRTGTGELFF. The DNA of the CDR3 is TGTGCCAGTAGTGAGTCTAGGCGAACGGGCACCGGGGAGCTGTTTTTT.

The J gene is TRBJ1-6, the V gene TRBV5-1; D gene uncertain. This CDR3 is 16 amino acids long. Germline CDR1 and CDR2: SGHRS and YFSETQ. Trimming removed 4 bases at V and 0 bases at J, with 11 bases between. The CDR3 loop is CASSPQQSSYNSPLHF. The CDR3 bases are TGCGCCAGCAGCCCTCAACAAAGCTCCTATAATTCACCCCTCCACTTT.

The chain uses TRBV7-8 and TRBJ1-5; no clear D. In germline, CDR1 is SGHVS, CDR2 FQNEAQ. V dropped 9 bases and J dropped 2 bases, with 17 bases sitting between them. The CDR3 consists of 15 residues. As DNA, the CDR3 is TGTGCCAGTCGTTTGGAGAGGGTCGGCAATCAGCCCCAGCATTTT. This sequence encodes CASRLERVGNQPQHF.

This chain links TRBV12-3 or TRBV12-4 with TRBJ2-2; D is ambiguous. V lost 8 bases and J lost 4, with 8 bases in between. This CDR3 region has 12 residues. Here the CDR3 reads CASGWATGELFF. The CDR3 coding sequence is TGTGCCAGCGGATGGGCCACCGGGGAGCTGTTTTTT.

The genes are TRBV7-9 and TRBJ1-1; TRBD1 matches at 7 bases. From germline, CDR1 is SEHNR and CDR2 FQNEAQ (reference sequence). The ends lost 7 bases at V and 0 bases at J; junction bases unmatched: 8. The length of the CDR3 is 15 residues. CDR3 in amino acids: CASISGTAMNTEAFF. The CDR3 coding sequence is TGTGCCAGCATTTCCGGGACAGCTATGAACACTGAAGCTTTCTTT.

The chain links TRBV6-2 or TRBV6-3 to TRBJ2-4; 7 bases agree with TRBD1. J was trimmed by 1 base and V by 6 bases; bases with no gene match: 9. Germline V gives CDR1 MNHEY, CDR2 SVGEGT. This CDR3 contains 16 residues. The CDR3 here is CASSLDRDWAKNIQYF. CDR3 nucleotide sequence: TGTGCCAGCAGCCTCGACAGGGATTGGGCCAAAAACATTCAGTACTTC.

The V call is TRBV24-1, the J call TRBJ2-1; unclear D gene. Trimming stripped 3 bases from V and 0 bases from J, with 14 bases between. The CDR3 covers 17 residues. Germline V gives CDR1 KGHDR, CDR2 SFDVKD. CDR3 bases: TGTGCCACCAGTGATACCCCTGAGTCCGGCTCCTACAATGAGCAGTTCTTC. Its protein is CATSDTPESGSYNEQFF.

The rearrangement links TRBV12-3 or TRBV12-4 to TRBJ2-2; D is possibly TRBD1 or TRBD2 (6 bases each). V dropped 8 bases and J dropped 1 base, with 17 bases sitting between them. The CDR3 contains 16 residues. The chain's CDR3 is CASPGAAVGNTGELFF. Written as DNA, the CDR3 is TGTGCCAGCCCGGGGGCTGCGGTGGGGAACACCGGGGAGCTGTTTTTT.

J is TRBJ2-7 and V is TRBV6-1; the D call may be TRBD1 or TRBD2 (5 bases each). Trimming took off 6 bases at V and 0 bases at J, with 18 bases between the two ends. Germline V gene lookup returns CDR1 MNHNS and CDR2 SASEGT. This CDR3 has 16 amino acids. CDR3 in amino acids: CASRDPGTRSSYEQYF. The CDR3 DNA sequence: TGTGCCAGCAGAGACCCCGGGACGAGGAGCTCCTACGAGCAGTACTTC.